The 27 T cell receptor beta chains below come from one sample, sequenced in a study of shared clonotypes between healthy human individuals. Sequencing was performed with immunoSEQ multiplex PCR; in TCRdb, only in-frame clones are kept and a portion is missing. The data show some 800,000 clones, 80% to 95% seen once. Cells designated naive CD8 were CD45RO-negative and were positively selected for CCR7, with terminally differentiated effector memory CD45RA+ cells excluded. Sequencing was done on a sample of naive CD8+ T cells sorted from blood. The receptors were sampled from a man in his thirties or forties in good health.

This clone was counted at least ten times. V gene TRBV27 combines with J gene TRBJ2-3; 8 nucleotides align to TRBD2. V was clipped by 5 bases and J by 3 bases; unmatched bases: 1. This CDR3 is 13 amino acids long. Germline CDR1 MNHEY, CDR2 SMNVEV (reference sequence). CDR3 amino acids: CASSRLATDTQYF. CDR3 DNA: TGTGCCAGCAGTAGACTAGCGACAGATACGCAGTATTTT.

This rearrangement joins TRBV11-2 to TRBJ1-1, with 8 bases fitting TRBD1. With V trimmed by 5 bases and J by 7 bases, 15 bases remained unmatched. The CDR3 sequence is 16 residues long. From germline, CDR1 is SGHAT and CDR2 FQNNGV. DNA for the CDR3: TGTGCCAGCAGCCCTTCTAGGGGACAGGCCCCGCATGAAGCTTTCTTT. Its translation: CASSPSRGQAPHEAFF.

This clone was recorded a few times. This chain uses TRBV4-1 with TRBJ2-7; TRBD2 is a possible D gene (6 bases). The germline V and J ends were trimmed by 0 bases and 0 bases, with 15 bases remaining between them. The germline gives CDR1 MGHRA, CDR2 YSYEKL. CDR3 length equals 17 residues. The CDR3 loop reads CASSQDPIAGSSYEQYF. For the CDR3, the DNA is TGCGCCAGCAGCCAAGATCCTATCGCGGGGAGCTCCTACGAGCAGTACTTC.

The chain uses TRBV9 and TRBJ2-4, with 12 bases matching TRBD1. Per the germline V gene, CDR1 is SGDLS and CDR2 is YYNGEE. The CDR3 length is 16 residues. The V gene end was trimmed by 3 bases and the J gene end by 7 bases; junction bases not matched to a gene: 8. For the CDR3, the DNA is TGTGCCAGCAGCGGAGGGACAGGGGGCGCAGGGAACATTCAGTACTTC. Amino acids: CASSGGTGGAGNIQYF.

The chain combines TRBV6-6 with TRBJ1-1; no reliable D call. The V gene lost 4 bases and the J gene lost 2 bases, with 8 bases spanning the gap. This CDR3 comprises 13 residues. The germline CDR1 and CDR2 sequences are MNHNY and SVGAGI (reference sequence). The CDR3 DNA sequence: TGTGCCAGCAGTTTCGGACGTAACACTGAAGCTTTCTTT. Translation: CASSFGRNTEAFF.

Concerning this clone: The sample carries other DNA sequences with the same CDR3. This chain's CDR3 is CASSVGRTDTQYF. The CDR3 DNA reads as TGTGCCAGCAGCGTAGGACGCACAGATACGCAGTATTTT. This chain uses TRBV9 with TRBJ2-3; no clear D gene. The germline V gene has CDR1 SGDLS and CDR2 YYNGEE. CDR3 length: 13 residues. V lost 0 bases and J 1 base, leaving 3 bases between the germline ends.

This clone was seen just once. The rearrangement links TRBV19 to TRBJ2-1; tentative D call: TRBD2 (6 bases). Trimming pared 10 bases from V and 7 bases from J, leaving 17 bases between. Germline lookup yields CDR1 LNHDA and CDR2 SQIVND (reference sequence). There are 13 residues in the CDR3. The CDR3 protein is CATSLVAENEQFF. CDR3 nucleotides: TGTGCCACCTCCCTGGTAGCGGAGAATGAGCAGTTCTTC.

This chain joins TRBV6-1 and TRBJ2-1, with 11 nucleotides matching TRBD1. Trimming at V came to 5 bases and at J to 6 bases, leaving 6 bases not matched to a gene. The CDR3 runs to 15 residues. In germline, CDR1 is MNHNS, CDR2 SASEGT. This chain's CDR3 is CASSPRDRGFNEQFF. The CDR3 nucleotides are TGTGCCAGCAGTCCCCGGGACAGGGGGTTCAATGAGCAGTTCTTC.

V usage is TRBV11-2 and J usage is TRBJ2-7, with D perhaps TRBD1 or TRBD2 (5 bases each). This CDR3 has 14 residues. The germline V and J ends were trimmed by 2 bases and 4 bases, with 12 bases remaining between them. CDR1 SGHAT and CDR2 FQNNGV come from the germline V gene. The CDR3 sequence: CASSLWGFGYEQYF. The CDR3, as DNA: TGTGCCAGCAGCTTATGGGGGTTCGGATACGAGCAGTACTTC.

J is TRBJ1-5 and V is TRBV21-1; TRBD1 was called by the table and not checked on the DNA. TRBV21-1 is a pseudogene. The CDR3 is made up of 15 amino acids. CDR3 in amino acids: CASSLDRGGDQPQHF. CDR3 bases: TGTGCCAGCAGCCTTGACAGGGGGGGAGATCAGCCCCAGCATTTT.

The V call is TRBV28, the J call TRBJ1-3, with a possible D match to TRBD1 (5 bases). CDR1 and CDR2 from the germline V gene are MDHEN and SYDVKM. Trimming shortened V by 5 bases and J by 0 bases, and 17 bases separated the two germline ends. The CDR3 extends over 17 amino acids. In nucleotides, the CDR3 is TGTGCCAGCAGTCCCAGGGTGTTAATGAGCTCTGGAAACACCATATATTTT. The encoded protein is CASSPRVLMSSGNTIYF.

CDR3 region: CASGPTMEQFF. The CDR3 nucleotides read TGCGCCAGCGGGCCCACTATGGAGCAGTTCTTC. The chain uses TRBV10-2 and TRBJ2-1, with D uncertain. This CDR3 region has 11 residues. Per the germline V gene, CDR1 is WSHSY and CDR2 is SAAADI. V lost 8 bases to trimming and J lost 10 bases, with 12 bases between them.

V usage is TRBV4-3 and J usage is TRBJ1-2, with no clear D. The CDR3 is 15 amino acids. Looked up from germline, CDR1 is LGHNA and CDR2 is YSLEER. V was cut by 0 bases and J by 8 bases, with 16 bases left in between. DNA for the CDR3: TGCGCCAGCAGCCAAGACGGGTCGCGGGAGTTCGGCTACACCTTC. It translates to CASSQDGSREFGYTF.

The genes are TRBV28 and TRBJ1-5; TRBD1 is a possible D gene (5 bases). V lost 8 bases, J lost 5 bases, and 13 bases lay in between. The CDR3 totals 13 residues. From germline, CDR1 is MDHEN and CDR2 SYDVKM. CDR3 amino acids: CASSPEGYQPQHF. The CDR3 nucleotides are TGTGCCAGCTCTCCTGAGGGGTATCAGCCCCAGCATTTT.

This clone was detected once. This chain links TRBV7-2 with TRBJ2-2, with D unclear. V lost 3 bases and J lost 3, with 8 bases in between. This CDR3 is 14 amino acids long. Germline assignment: CDR1 SGHTA and CDR2 FQGNSA. In DNA form, the CDR3 reads TGTGCCAGCAGCTTTGGCGGTTACACCGGGGAGCTGTTTTTT. As protein: CASSFGGYTGELFF.

The chain joins TRBV6-1 to TRBJ2-1; maybe TRBD2 (5 bases). CDR1 MNHNS and CDR2 SASEGT come from the germline V gene. The CDR3 covers 12 residues. V lost 7 bases and J lost 7, with 11 bases in between. CDR3 nucleotide sequence: TGTGCCAGCATGCGGACTGGAAATGAGCAGTTCTTC. It is translated as CASMRTGNEQFF.

The rearrangement joins TRBV6-5 to TRBJ2-3; D might be TRBD2 (7 bases). There are 15 residues in the CDR3. Germline CDR1 MNHEY, CDR2 SVGAGI. V shed 8 bases and J shed 6 bases, with 21 bases lying between them. The CDR3 region has the DNA TGTGCCAGCGCATGGGGAGGGGGGAGTATTGATACGCAGTATTTT. Translating it yields CASAWGGGSIDTQYF.

Concerning this clone itself: One end of the junction fails to match germline, which may point to a read error. This sequence joins TRBV6-1 and TRBJ2-1; no clear D gene. This CDR3 contains 17 residues. Germline V gene data show CDR1 as MNHNS and CDR2 as SASEGT. The chain's CDR3 is CASREVGGPHSYNEQFF. DNA for the CDR3: TGTGCCAGCAGGGAAGTTGGCGGACCACACTCCTACAATGAGCAGTTCTTC.

This chain joins TRBV19 and TRBJ2-3; 8 nucleotides line up with TRBD2. V trimming: 5 bases; J trimming: 5 bases; junction bases outside the gene matches: 9. Germline CDR1 reads LNHDA; CDR2 reads SQIVND (reference sequence). The CDR3 spans 15 residues. In DNA, the CDR3 is TGTGCCAGTAGTCCCCAAAGCGGGAGTCTAGATACGCAGTATTTT. The encoded protein is CASSPQSGSLDTQYF.

The rearrangement links TRBV27 to TRBJ2-7, with D uncertain. The CDR3 is made up of 13 amino acids. CDR1 is MNHEY, CDR2 SMNVEV, per germline (reference sequence). V was trimmed by 3 bases and J by 2 bases, leaving 8 bases between them. CDR3 nucleotide sequence: TGTGCCAGCAGTTTTATCGAGGCCTACGAGCAGTACTTC. Translating it yields CASSFIEAYEQYF.

This chain uses TRBV11-2 with TRBJ1-1; D gene uncertain. The CDR3 contains 12 residues. CDR1 and CDR2 from the germline V gene are SGHAT and FQNNGV. The V and J ends lost 6 bases and 8 bases respectively, with 13 bases between them. DNA of the CDR3: TGTGCCAGCAGGAATGAGCTTGGAGAAGCTTTCTTT. Translation: CASRNELGEAFF.

The chain couples TRBV30 to TRBJ2-1, with 8 bases fitting TRBD1. After removal of 4 bases from V and 8 bases from J, the junction contained 13 bases not matched to a gene. CDR3 length: 15 residues. Germline CDR1 and CDR2: GTSNPN and SVGIG (reference sequence). The CDR3 coding sequence is TGTGCCTGGACTAACTCCCTGCAGGGGGCCGATGAGCAGTTCTTC. It yields the protein CAWTNSLQGADEQFF.

The chain joins TRBV10-3 to TRBJ2-7, with 9 bases aligning to TRBD1. CDR3 length equals 17 residues. The J segment lost 2 bases and the V segment lost 2 bases, leaving 10 bases of the junction unmatched. CDR1 is ENHRY and CDR2 is SYGVKD in the germline V gene. The CDR3 spells CAISEQEQGAGAYEQYF. CDR3 DNA: TGTGCCATCAGTGAGCAAGAACAGGGGGCAGGGGCCTACGAGCAGTACTTC.

The chain links TRBV11-2 to TRBJ2-1; D remains ambiguous. The germline V gene encodes CDR1 SGHAT and CDR2 FQNNGV. Trimming shortened V by 5 bases and J by 6 bases, and 5 bases separated the two germline ends. This CDR3 has 11 residues. CDR3: CASSQFNEQFF. DNA for the CDR3: TGTGCCAGCAGCCAATTCAATGAGCAGTTCTTC.

The rearrangement links TRBV7-2 to TRBJ2-5, with 8 bases matching TRBD2. CDR3 length: 16 residues. Germline V lookup: CDR1 SGHTA, CDR2 FQGNSA. Trimming at V came to 6 bases and at J to 5 bases, leaving 14 bases not matched to a gene. This CDR3 is CASRNVKRERSETQYF. The CDR3, as DNA: TGTGCCAGCAGGAATGTAAAGCGGGAGCGTAGTGAGACCCAGTACTTC.

The V gene is TRBV10-3, the J gene TRBJ1-1, with 9 bases aligning to TRBD1. The CDR3 is made up of 17 amino acids. V lost 0 bases and J lost 0; bases outside the gene matches: 5. Germline-derived CDR1 and CDR2 are ENHRY and SYGVKD. CDR3 coding DNA: TGTGCCATCAGTGAGTCGTTCGGGACAGGGATGAACACTGAAGCTTTCTTT. Protein product: CAISESFGTGMNTEAFF.

The chain recombines TRBV28 with TRBJ2-1; 9 nucleotides line up with TRBD2. Germline V CDR1 and CDR2: MDHEN, SYDVKM. V shed 10 bases and J 7 bases; nucleotides not matched to a gene: 5. There are 12 residues in the CDR3. The DNA for the CDR3 is TGTGCCACAGGACTAGCGAGTAATGAGCAGTTCTTC. This translates into CATGLASNEQFF. Supplemented by reference TRBV28 and TRBJ2-1, the full variable domain reads DVKVTQSSRYLVKRTGEKVFLECVQDMDHENMFWYRQDPGLGLRLIYFSYDVKMKEKGDIPEGYSVSREKKERFSLILESASTNQTSMYLCATGLASNEQFFGPGTRLTVL.